This T cell receptor (beta chain) derives from a study of regulatory T cells in long-lasting Graves disease. Across the study: It was over 5 years of antithyroid drugs, with positive TSH receptor antibodies, that meant persistent Graves' disease.

The CDR3 contains 13 residues. From germline, CDR1 is MDHEN and CDR2 SYDVKM. With 6 bases removed from V and 4 bases from J, the gap between germline ends came to 12 bases. Overall study results and limits: The persistent group shared around 2,600 public clonotypes, more than the 966 shared by new patients.

This clonotype was recorded many times. What it binds is not known. Time point given: persistent/refractory GD, antithyroid drugs over 5 years with positive TRAb. The TCR library was prepared using RNA isolated from PBMCs. A peripheral blood sample, 8 to 10 milliliters in volume, was drawn into EDTA tubes. CDR3 regions were amplified by Arm-PCR using iRepertoire HTBI primers to build TCR beta libraries. TCRdb redid the calling of the multiplex PCR reads with MiXCR, one entry per CDR3 protein. Altogether fewer than 450,000 distinct CDR3 sequences are present, 20% to 30% being singletons, with the ten largest covering over 25%.

The rearrangement links TRBV28 to TRBJ1-2; D is uncertain. This receptor was identified in a female donor with Graves disease. The source was peripheral blood mononuclear cells (PBMCs), collected when the disease was refractory, from a patient treated with antithyroid drugs. The CDR3 reads CASRSPSSYGYTF. The DNA for the CDR3 is TGTGCCAGCAGGAGCCCCTCGAGCTATGGCTACACCTTC.